This T cell receptor (beta chain) was retrieved from a study of T-cell memory formation after mild COVID-19. Each CDR3 protein gets one entry after TCRdb re-called the 5' RACE reads with MiXCR. The sample holds approximately 430,000 distinct CDR3 sequences; around a quarter are singletons and the top ten take around 13%. Trimming took 1 base from V and 4 from J, leaving 13 bases between them. The CDR3 runs to 15 residues. Germline assignment: CDR1 DFQATT and CDR2 SNEGSKA (reference sequence). This clonotype was seen at least ten times. V and J are TRBV20-1 and TRBJ2-2; D might be TRBD1 (6 bases). The sample comprised PBMCs or a T cell subset sorted from them (not recorded which). The TCR sequence derives from an adult woman who had mild COVID-19 (a few samples of this study predate the infection). Cell type and time point are not known. The CDR3 is CSARVPARGTGELFF. In nucleotides, the CDR3 is TGCAGTGCTAGAGTCCCCGCCAGGGGCACCGGGGAGCTGTTTTTT.